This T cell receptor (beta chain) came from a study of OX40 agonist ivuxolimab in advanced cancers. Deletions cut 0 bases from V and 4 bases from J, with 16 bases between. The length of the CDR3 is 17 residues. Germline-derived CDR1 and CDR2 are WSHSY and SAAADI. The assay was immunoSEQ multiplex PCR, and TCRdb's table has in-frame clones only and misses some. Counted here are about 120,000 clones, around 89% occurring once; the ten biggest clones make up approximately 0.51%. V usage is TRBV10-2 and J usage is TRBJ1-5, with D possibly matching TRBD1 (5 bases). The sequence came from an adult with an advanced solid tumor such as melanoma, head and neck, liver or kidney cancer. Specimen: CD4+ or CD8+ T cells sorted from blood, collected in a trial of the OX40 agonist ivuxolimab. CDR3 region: CASSESGRGWGNQPQHF. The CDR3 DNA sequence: TGCGCCAGCAGTGAGTCGGGGAGGGGTTGGGGGAATCAGCCCCAGCATTTT.